The entry that follows covers one T cell receptor beta chain sequence. This sample stems from a study of Graves' ophthalmopathy and Graves' hyperthyroidism. V trimming: 4 bases; J trimming: 4 bases; junction bases outside the gene matches: 7. CDR3 length: 16 residues. Looked up from germline, CDR1 is MNHNS and CDR2 is SASEGT. Beta-chain TCR CDR3 regions were amplified from RNA transcripts. Second-round multiplex PCR came after a first-round RT-PCR that employed HTBI primers. TCRdb reprocessed the multiplex PCR reads with MiXCR, giving one entry per CDR3 protein. The repertoire includes about 620,000 distinct CDR3 sequences, 20% to 25% of them detected once, and more than 5.5% sits in the top ten.

The sample consisted of peripheral blood. The TCR originated in a woman between 18 and 29 years old with stable Graves' hyperthyroidism. Some clones in this sample may be carry-over from other donors' samples. V and J are TRBV6-1 and TRBJ2-5; 12 positions agree with TRBD2. CDR3 DNA: TGTGCCAGCAGTGGCGGGCCTAGCGGGGGGGCAGAGACCCAGTACTTC. Translation: CASSGGPSGGAETQYF.